This TCR beta chain was sequenced in a study of regulatory T cells in long-lasting Graves disease. Noted time point: persistent/refractory GD, antithyroid drugs over 5 years with positive TRAb. The authors made the TCR library using RNA they extracted from PBMCs. With 0 bases removed from V and 4 bases from J, the gap between germline ends came to 10 bases. Germline values: CDR1 SGHDT, CDR2 YYEEEE. CDR3 length equals 14 residues. Study-level results: Persistent disease preferred TRBV28, TRBJ1-2 and TRBJ2-5; new disease, TRBV20-1 and TRBJ2-1.

Arm-PCR of CDR3 regions and iRepertoire HTBI primers were the basis on which TCR beta libraries were built. TCRdb reprocessed the multiplex PCR reads via MiXCR and lists one record per CDR3 protein. The sample yields approximately 380,000 distinct CDR3 sequences, 20% seen once. Details on this clonotype: What it binds is not known.

The receptor was isolated from a female donor with Graves disease. The chain joins TRBV5-6 to TRBJ2-5, with D possibly matching TRBD1 (5 bases). The sample in question was peripheral blood mononuclear cells (PBMCs), obtained when the disease was refractory, from a patient treated with antithyroid drugs. CDR3 in amino acids: CASSLDNQGETQYF. Written as DNA, the CDR3 is TGTGCCAGCAGCTTGGATAACCAGGGAGAGACCCAGTACTTC.